This is a list of T cell receptor beta chains from one sample in a study of cytomegalovirus exposure and HLA in healthy donors. TCRdb's copy holds only in-frame clones and misses some; the assay was immunoSEQ multiplex PCR. The profile shows about 150,000 clones, more than 60% of them singletons. Sequencing was performed on PBMCs. Receptors were obtained from a man aged 25-45 years in good health and CMV-seropositive. The conserved cysteine and the conserved F or W are not part of the CDR3 here. A D gene is named only where the DNA matches it firmly.

v_gene	d_gene	CDR3aa
TRBV27	TRBD1	ASSSLRDRGGNEQF
TRBV6-6	TRBD2	ASNEGTSGRETQY
TRBV10-2	-	ASSDVGLQSNEQF
TRBV5-4	-	ASSFGTLGDRGEQY
TRBV9	TRBD1	ASSPKTGTGSYGYT
TRBV19	TRBD1	ASSHLTGAGRTEAF
TRBV6-1	-	ASSSGQLYGYT
TRBV25-1	TRBD2	ASITSGSFYNEQF
TRBV6-4	TRBD1	ASSPGGAGTEAF
TRBV6-5	-	ASSPDSYKNIQY
TRBV6-5	TRBD2	ASSGLAGGDNEQF
TRBV6-1	TRBD1	ASTSTGGMTEAF
TRBV18	-	ASSPGGKDTEAF